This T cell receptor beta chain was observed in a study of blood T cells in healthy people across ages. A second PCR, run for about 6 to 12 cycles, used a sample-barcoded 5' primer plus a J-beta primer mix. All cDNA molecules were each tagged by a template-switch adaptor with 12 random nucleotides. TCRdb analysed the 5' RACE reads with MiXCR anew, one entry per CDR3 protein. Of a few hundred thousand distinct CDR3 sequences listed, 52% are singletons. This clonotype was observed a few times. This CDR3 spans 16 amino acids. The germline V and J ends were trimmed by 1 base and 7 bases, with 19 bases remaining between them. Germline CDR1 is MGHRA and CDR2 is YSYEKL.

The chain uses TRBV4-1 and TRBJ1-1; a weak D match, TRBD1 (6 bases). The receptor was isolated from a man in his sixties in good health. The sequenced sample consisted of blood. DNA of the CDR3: TGCGCCAGCAGCCAAGGGGGGGGAGGGGGATTTGATGAAGCTTTCTTT. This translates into CASSQGGGGGFDEAFF.